These 2 T cell receptor beta chains share one sample of origin, sequenced in a study of Graves' ophthalmopathy and Graves' hyperthyroidism. The authors amplified TCR beta CDR3 regions from RNA transcripts. Second-round multiplex PCR followed a first-round RT-PCR using HTBI primers. MiXCR was run by TCRdb on the multiplex PCR reads, yielding one entry per CDR3 protein. The sample contains fewer than 350,000 distinct CDR3 sequences, roughly a sixth of which appear only once. Sample: peripheral blood. All receptors come from an adult man with Graves' ophthalmopathy.

In this sample, this clonotype turned up many times. The gene calls are TRBV2 and TRBJ2-5; D ambiguous. Between the trimmed V and J ends, which lost 2 bases and 5 bases, there was a span of 15 bases. The CDR3 extends over 15 amino acids. Per germline, CDR1 SNHLY and CDR2 FYNNEI. CDR3 in amino acids: CASSESVRPTETQYF. The CDR3 DNA reads as TGTGCCAGCAGTGAAAGCGTTCGACCGACGGAGACCCAGTACTTC.

This clonotype came up many times. The chain carries TRBV12-3 or TRBV12-4 and TRBJ2-2, with D possibly being TRBD1 (5 bases). Deletions cut 7 bases from V and 4 bases from J, with 16 bases between. The CDR3 loop spans 15 amino acids. This CDR3 is CASILRGISTGELFF. The CDR3 DNA is TGTGCCAGCATCTTAAGGGGCATTAGCACCGGGGAGCTGTTTTTT.